The rows below give T cell receptor beta chains drawn from one sample of a study of blood T cell repertoires in COVID-19. Profiled with immunoSEQ multiplex PCR; TCRdb holds only in-frame clones, not every one. The data contain 160,000 or so clones, approximately 77% of them singletons. The specimen sequenced was PBMCs or T cells enriched from blood (not recorded which). The receptors come from a man aged 55 to 70 who had recovered from COVID-19. Each CDR3 is given with its conserved first and last residue. The D gene is left open where the match is weak. The size of a clone is reported for some rows only, either as once, few or many, or as a class for expanded clones.

d_call: NA; clone_size: NA; v_call: TRBV18; j_call: TRBJ2-7; cdr3_aa: CASSLSPIRRAGEQYF; cdr3_nt: TGTGCCAGCTCATTGTCCCCAATTCGGAGGGCCGGCGAGCAGTACTTC
d_call: NA; clone_size: NA; v_call: TRBV13; j_call: TRBJ2-7; cdr3_aa: CASSLRGMTSYEQYF; cdr3_nt: TGTGCCAGCAGCTTAAGGGGGATGACCTCCTACGAGCAGTACTTC
d_call: TRBD1; clone_size: NA; v_call: TRBV19; j_call: TRBJ1-2; cdr3_aa: CASSSQGQGVGYGYTF; cdr3_nt: TGTGCCAGTAGTTCCCAAGGACAGGGAGTTGGCTATGGCTACACCTTC
d_call: NA; clone_size: many; v_call: TRBV7-3; j_call: TRBJ2-2; cdr3_aa: CASSLGAGAGELFF; cdr3_nt: TGTGCCAGCAGCTTAGGAGCCGGGGCCGGGGAGCTGTTTTTT
d_call: TRBD1; clone_size: NA; v_call: TRBV24-1; j_call: TRBJ1-5; cdr3_aa: CATSESGTGRSSSNQPQHF; cdr3_nt: TGTGCCACCAGTGAGTCCGGGACAGGTAGGTCCAGTTCCAATCAGCCCCAGCATTTT
d_call: TRBD1; clone_size: NA; v_call: TRBV7-3; j_call: TRBJ2-5; cdr3_aa: CASSLSPGGPETQYF; cdr3_nt: TGTGCCAGCAGCCTATCCCCAGGGGGCCCAGAGACCCAGTACTTC
d_call: TRBD1; clone_size: NA; v_call: TRBV28; j_call: TRBJ1-5; cdr3_aa: CASSLPTGGYQPQHF; cdr3_nt: TGTGCCAGCAGTTTACCTACAGGGGGCTATCAGCCCCAGCATTTT
d_call: TRBD2; clone_size: once; v_call: TRBV4-2; j_call: TRBJ2-1; cdr3_aa: CASSLGGGSSYNEQFF; cdr3_nt: TGTGCCAGCAGCCTCGGCGGGGGGAGCTCCTACAATGAGCAGTTCTTC
d_call: TRBD1; clone_size: NA; v_call: TRBV30; j_call: TRBJ1-2; cdr3_aa: CAWSGQGVDGYTF; cdr3_nt: TGTGCCTGGAGTGGACAGGGAGTCGATGGCTACACCTTC
d_call: TRBD1; clone_size: NA; v_call: TRBV6-1; j_call: TRBJ2-7; cdr3_aa: CASSEILRGQGAYEQYF; cdr3_nt: TGTGCCAGCAGTGAAATCTTGCGGGGACAGGGGGCCTACGAGCAGTACTTC
d_call: NA; clone_size: NA; v_call: TRBV28; j_call: TRBJ2-6; cdr3_aa: CASSPAERSGANVLTF; cdr3_nt: TGTGCCAGCTCCCCTGCGGAGCGCTCTGGGGCCAACGTCCTGACTTTC
d_call: TRBD2; clone_size: NA; v_call: TRBV28; j_call: TRBJ2-3; cdr3_aa: CASSLFAGGQGDTQYF; cdr3_nt: TGTGCCAGCAGTTTATTCGCGGGGGGGCAAGGAGATACGCAGTATTTT
d_call: TRBD1; clone_size: NA; v_call: TRBV6-5; j_call: TRBJ1-2; cdr3_aa: CASSPRTGGGGYTF; cdr3_nt: TGTGCCAGCAGTCCCCGGACAGGGGGCGGCGGCTACACCTTC
d_call: NA; clone_size: NA; v_call: TRBV28; j_call: TRBJ1-1; cdr3_aa: CASSLQGRTEAFF; cdr3_nt: TGTGCCAGCAGTCTACAGGGTAGGACTGAAGCTTTCTTT
d_call: TRBD2; clone_size: NA; v_call: TRBV10-3; j_call: TRBJ2-5; cdr3_aa: CAISESRLAGGKETQYF; cdr3_nt: TGTGCCATCAGTGAATCCCGACTAGCGGGGGGTAAAGAGACCCAGTACTTC
d_call: TRBD2; clone_size: NA; v_call: TRBV13; j_call: TRBJ2-3; cdr3_aa: CASRPTSGEADTQYF; cdr3_nt: TGTGCCAGCAGGCCGACTAGCGGGGAAGCAGATACGCAGTATTTT
d_call: NA; clone_size: NA; v_call: TRBV5-6; j_call: TRBJ1-3; cdr3_aa: CASSYVDREANTIYF; cdr3_nt: TGTGCCAGCAGCTATGTCGATAGGGAGGCAAACACCATATATTTT
d_call: NA; clone_size: NA; v_call: TRBV9; j_call: TRBJ1-5; cdr3_aa: CASSADTASNQPQHF; cdr3_nt: TGTGCCAGCAGCGCCGACACAGCTAGCAATCAGCCCCAGCATTTT
d_call: TRBD1; clone_size: NA; v_call: TRBV9; j_call: TRBJ2-1; cdr3_aa: CASSARTGGYNEQFF; cdr3_nt: TGTGCCAGCAGCGCCCGGACAGGGGGTTACAATGAGCAGTTCTTC
d_call: TRBD1; clone_size: NA; v_call: TRBV5-4; j_call: TRBJ1-4; cdr3_aa: CASSLGQGKDRKLFF; cdr3_nt: TGTGCCAGCAGCCTCGGACAGGGGAAAGATCGAAAACTGTTTTTT
d_call: TRBD1; clone_size: NA; v_call: TRBV29-1; j_call: TRBJ2-3; cdr3_aa: CSVRGTAVTDTQYF; cdr3_nt: TGCAGCGTCAGGGGGACAGCGGTCACAGATACGCAGTATTTT